Given below is one TCR beta chain in context. This may arise from a read error, as a much more abundant clone is one base away. These data originate in a study of T cells in Graves' hyperthyroidism and ophthalmopathy. On the study more broadly: The blood sample was taken at first diagnosis, before treatment began.

RNA transcripts served as the template for amplifying TCR beta CDR3 regions. During a first-round RT-PCR of the TCR CDR3, the HTBI primer set was used. TCRdb analysed the multiplex PCR reads with MiXCR anew, one entry per CDR3 protein. The sample contains about 180,000 distinct CDR3 sequences, about 9% of which appear only once. The blood sample predates any ophthalmopathy symptoms, coming from first hyperthyroidism diagnosis. Fresh peripheral blood, 10 ml, yielded the PBMCs. The TCR comes from a woman between 18 and 29 years old with Graves' hyperthyroidism that later progressed to Graves' ophthalmopathy. Sample: blood.

The CDR3, as DNA: TGTGCCAGCAACTTAGTTTCCGGCGGGGTCAAAAACATTCAGTACTTC. Protein: CASNLVSGGVKNIQYF. The chain combines TRBV11-2 with TRBJ2-4; weak D call: TRBD2 (6 bases). The germline V gene encodes CDR1 SGHAT and CDR2 FQNNGV. The length of the CDR3 is 16 residues.